This T cell receptor (beta chain) is drawn from a study of response to subunit inactivated influenza vaccine (dated by TCRdb to 2016 to 2018). Concerning the study at large: Deep quantitative profiling of the T cell receptor repertoire was used in the study to follow responses to a trivalent subunit inactivated influenza vaccine.

Between the V and J ends, shortened by 4 bases and 5 bases respectively, the junction contains 18 bases. The CDR3 runs 15 amino acids, cysteine and phenylalanine included. CDR3 DNA only is kept here, 45 bases in frame from base 1. The germline V gene encodes CDR1 SGHRS and CDR2 YFSETQ. Study-level results and caveats: The authors suggested that each seasonal influenza vaccination may recruit only a limited number of new T cells.

Receptor libraries were prepared by RT-PCR. The sequencer listed for this sample is Illumina HiSeq 2500. Clones were called with MiXCR by TCRdb after fastp trimmed the public reads at Q25, and only in-frame beta chains were retained. Rows matching on CDR3 protein sequence are summarized as one entry with the most common DNA and genes. The sample table shows about 480,000 distinct CDR3 sequences, and roughly 23% are seen once. The top ten clones comprise around 2% of the sample. This clonotype was counted a few times. Its antigen is not yet known. Base qualities were left out, and no much larger clone turns up one base away.

The V gene is TRBV5-1 and the J gene is TRBJ1-1; a weak D assignment points to TRBD1 (5 bases agree). The origin of this receptor is a man aged 50 to 59 who received an inactivated influenza vaccine. Donor details come from another sample of the same person, matched by shared clones. The sample was CD4+ T cells sorted from PBMCs, taken 4 to 6 days after vaccination. CDR3 reads: CASSPTGTPGTEAFF. The nucleotides are TGCGCCAGCAGCCCCACCGGGACCCCCGGGACTGAAGCTTTCTTT.